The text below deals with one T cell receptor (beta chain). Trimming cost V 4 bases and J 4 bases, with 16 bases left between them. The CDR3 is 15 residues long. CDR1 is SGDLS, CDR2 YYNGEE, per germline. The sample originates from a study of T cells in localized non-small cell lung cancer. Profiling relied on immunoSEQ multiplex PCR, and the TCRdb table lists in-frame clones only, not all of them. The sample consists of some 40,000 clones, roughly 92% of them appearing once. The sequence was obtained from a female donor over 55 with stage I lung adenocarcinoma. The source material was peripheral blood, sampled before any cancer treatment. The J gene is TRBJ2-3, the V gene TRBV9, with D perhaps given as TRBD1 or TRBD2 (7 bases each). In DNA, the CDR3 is TGTGCCAGCAGCCCCAGGGGGGGGGATGCAGATACGCAGTATTTT. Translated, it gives CASSPRGGDADTQYF.